This T cell receptor beta chain was retrieved from a study of blood T cells in healthy people across ages (dated by TCRdb to about 2015). Regarding the study in general: In model experiments, template switching captured roughly one uniquely barcoded TCR beta cDNA molecule for every two T cells. To track age-related changes in TCR beta repertoire diversity, the study relied on deep sequencing normalized with unique cDNA molecular identifiers. The donors were split into four age groups: young (average 16 years), middle-aged (more than 35), aged (around 67) and long-lived (under 85). Donors of different ages were randomly distributed across sequencing lanes to avoid experimental bias. The study analyzed two additional independent replicas of 1 million unique cDNA reads from the same blood draw for two donors, one aged 18 to 29 and one aged 80 or older.

As to this clonotype: What antigen it recognizes has not been identified. No per-base quality is available; no much larger clone lies one base away.

The germline V gene supplies CDR1 LGHNA and CDR2 YSLEER. Ends trimmed: V by 4 bases, J by 1 base; bases unmatched to a gene: 7. The CDR3 numbers 15 residues from cysteine through phenylalanine. Only the CDR3 DNA is retained, 45 bases long and in frame from the first base. Broader findings and caveats from the paper: There was a strong correlation between observed TCR beta diversity and the percentage of naive T cells measured by flow cytometry. As age increased, observed TCR beta diversity per million T cells dropped in a roughly linear way, and a significant reduction was already evident by age roughly 40. The long-lived group showed more naive CD4+ T cells, fewer expanded clones and increased TCR diversity than the aged group, suggesting age selection. Since profiling was done on bulk unsorted PBMCs, naive and antigen-experienced compartments could not be conclusively compared. Because the CMV infection status of the donors was unknown, age-related changes in expanded clonotypes may potentially have been confounded. Estimates of total diversity from one million sequenced T cells were regarded as lower bounds and underestimates.

Library preparation employed 5' RACE. Sequencing was carried out with an Illumina HiSeq 2500. A second PCR of roughly 7 to 11 cycles was performed with a sample-barcoded 5' primer and a J-beta primer mix. A unique molecular identifier was introduced onto each TCR beta cDNA molecule by a template-switch 5' adaptor carrying 12 random nucleotides. Each sample yielded at least 2.5 million CDR3-containing paired-end reads. First-strand cDNA synthesis was performed from all RNA using the Mint cDNA synthesis kit, with priming by a TRBC-specific oligonucleotide. After uracil-DNA glycosylase treatment, a first 18-cycle PCR used universal primers M1SS and BC2_uni_R on all cDNA. Per the source publication's procedure: For normalization, 1 million high-quality reads, each with a distinct molecular identifier, were randomly selected from each sample. Instead of being binned into consensus sequences, reads that shared molecular identifiers were thrown out. MiTCR, run with a Q25 quality threshold and the strictest error-elimination algorithm, handled CDR3 identification, clonotype clustering and error correction. Lower-bound total TCR beta diversity was estimated with a nonparametric unseen species model using Euler transformation. The public reads were quality trimmed at Q25 with fastp and then assembled into clones with MiXCR by TCRdb, keeping productive beta chains. Identical CDR3 protein sequences are pooled into one entry, listed with their most common genes and DNA. Here the V and J calls rest on TCRdb's processing, not on the authors' analysis. In this sample the table shows around 1,600,000 distinct CDR3 sequences, under 55% of which occur a single time. The ten largest clonotypes hold under 5% of the sample.

Donors were 39 systemically healthy Caucasian individuals from Russia aged roughly 6 to 90 years. Each donor gave 8 to 10 milliliters of peripheral blood, drawn into EDTA-treated Vacutainer tubes. Ficoll-Paque density-gradient centrifugation was used to isolate PBMCs, with at least 6 million per sample. Total RNA, at least 6 micrograms per sample, was extracted from PBMCs with Trizol reagent. For every donor, flow cytometry on a PBMC aliquot measured the percentage of naive CD45RAhigh/CD27high T cells. The receptor was derived from a woman aged 18-29 years in good health. The sequenced sample consisted of blood. Recombination linked TRBV4-3 to TRBJ2-7; the junction holds 7 bases that match TRBD1. The CDR3 in this case is CASSLWDSSSYEQYF. The DNA is as follows: TGCGCCAGCAGCCTATGGGACAGTTCATCCTACGAGCAGTACTTC.